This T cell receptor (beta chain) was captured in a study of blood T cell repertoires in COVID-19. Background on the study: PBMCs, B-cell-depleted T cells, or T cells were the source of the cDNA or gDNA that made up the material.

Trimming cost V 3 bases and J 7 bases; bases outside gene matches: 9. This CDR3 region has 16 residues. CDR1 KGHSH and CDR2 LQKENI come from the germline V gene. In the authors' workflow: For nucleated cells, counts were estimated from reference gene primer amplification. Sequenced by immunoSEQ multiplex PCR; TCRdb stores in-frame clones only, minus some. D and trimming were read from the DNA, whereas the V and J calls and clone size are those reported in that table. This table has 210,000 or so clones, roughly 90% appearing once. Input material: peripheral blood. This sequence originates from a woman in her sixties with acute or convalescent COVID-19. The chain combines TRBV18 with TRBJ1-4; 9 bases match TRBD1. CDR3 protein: CASSPTGGSIGEKLFF. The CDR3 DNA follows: TGTGCCAGCTCACCGACAGGGGGTAGCATCGGTGAAAAACTGTTTTTT.